Here is one T cell receptor beta chain with its context. Source study methods: Reference gene primer amplification gave estimated nucleated cell counts. Data came from immunoSEQ multiplex PCR; TCRdb stores just in-frame clones and leaves some out. V, J and clone size derive from that table, while D and trimming were established from the DNA sequence. The sample consists of about 42,000 clones, roughly 89% of them appearing once. This entry is derived from a study of blood T cell repertoires in COVID-19. In the study overall: Italy, Spain and the United States were the sources of the convalescent and acute COVID-19 samples.

CDR1 and CDR2 (germline): MNHEY, SVGEGT. V lost 5 bases and J 0 bases, leaving 13 bases between the germline ends. CDR3 length equals 15 residues. The chain joins TRBV6-2 or TRBV6-3 to TRBJ1-1; D perhaps matches TRBD1 (6 bases). The source of this sequence is a human donor in a cohort sampled during active COVID-19. Material: peripheral blood. In DNA form, the CDR3 reads TGTGCCAGCAGTCAGAACAGGGCCTTGAACACTGAAGCTTTCTTT. Encoded protein: CASSQNRALNTEAFF.